This T cell receptor beta chain stems from a study of T cells expressing NK-cell markers (dated by TCRdb to the early 2020s). For the wider study: Three sorted T-cell subsets (CD3+CD56+NKG2C+, CD3+CD56+NKG2C- and CD3+CD56-NKG2C+) from seven to nine donors had their TCR beta-chain repertoires profiled. Of the eight sequenced donors, seven were found to be HCMV-seropositive and one was found to be HCMV-seronegative. All eight donors whose samples were sequenced were randomly selected healthy volunteers, three of them men and five women. Sequencing of the libraries produced 2 x 150 bp reads on Illumina HiSeq 2000/2500, MiSeq or NextSeq. Results the study describes overall, beyond this receptor: In six donors, the dominant CD3+CD56+NKG2C+ clonotypes ranked among the top 10 CD8+ clonotypes, making up 1.0-7.0% of CD8+ T cells. Those dominant clonotypes were again the most abundant among CD3+CD56-NKG2C+ cells in a handful of donors, at about 25-65%. It remained unclear whether the expanded NKG2C-expressing T cell clones were specific for HCMV antigens.

To determine HCMV serostatus, a commercial ELISA kit was used to detect HCMV-specific IgG in serum. Ficoll density gradient centrifugation was used to isolate peripheral blood mononuclear cells from blood. Of note for this clonotype: Its antigen target is currently unknown.

Including cysteine and phenylalanine, the CDR3 has 15 amino acids. This entry has no DNA. The germline V gene sets CDR1 to LGHNA and CDR2 to YNFKEQ. Sequencing used an Illumina HiSeq 2000. 5'RACE template switching, by which a universal primer site and unique molecular identifiers were added, was used to make TCR beta cDNA libraries. Synthesis of cDNA was primed from the TCR beta constant segment and was followed by two consecutive PCR amplification steps. In the authors' own workflow: Reads were demultiplexed and grouped by UMI with MIGEC, and clonotypes were assembled and quantified with MiTCR. To exclude erroneous sequences, any TCR cDNA sequence not supported by at least two reads was discarded. The tcR package was used for downstream repertoire analysis, with clonotypes matched between fractions based on CDR3 nucleotide sequence plus V segment. VDJmatch was used to annotate antigen specificity against VDJdb, with one amino acid substitution in CDR3 allowed. After TCRdb reprocessed the reads, each CDR3 protein sequence was kept as one row, without DNA. TCRdb, rather than the study authors, made the V and J calls. This sample's records show approximately 440,000 distinct CDR3 sequences. Over 1.1% of the sample goes to the ten largest clones.

The TCR originated in a woman aged 50 to 65 in good health. Donor details come from another sample of the same person, matched by shared clones. Sequencing was done on a sample of blood T cells: a sorted CD56 or NKG2C T cell subset, CD4+ or CD8+ T cells, or bulk PBMC T cells (not recorded which). The chain uses TRBV4-2 and TRBJ2-3; TCRdb lists TRBD2, though no DNA is available to test this call. Here the CDR3 is given as CASSQLESDAHTQYF.